This entry describes one TCR beta chain. The antigen is undetermined. Primers used in a second PCR of roughly 7 to 11 cycles were a sample-barcoded 5' primer and a J-beta primer mix. TCRdb reprocessed the 5' RACE reads with MiXCR, giving one entry per CDR3 protein. The sample carries about 1.6 million distinct CDR3 sequences, 34% recorded once. This entry comes from a study of blood T cells in healthy people across ages. Study conclusions and caveats: Naive CD4+ cell counts and diversity both ran higher in long-lived than in aged donors. It was found that TCR beta diversity correlated strongly with the percentage of naive T cells.

This TCR was sampled from a woman in her thirties in good health. Sequenced input: blood.

This chain's CDR3 is CASSLGKGSNTEAFF. For the CDR3, the DNA is TGTGCCAGCAGCTTAGGAAAGGGGTCGAACACTGAAGCTTTCTTT. The V and J genes are TRBV7-9 and TRBJ1-1, with a weak D call TRBD1 (5 bases). This CDR3 has 15 residues. From germline, CDR1 is SEHNR and CDR2 FQNEAQ (reference sequence). Trimming left V 1 base short and J 1 base short, with 10 bases between.